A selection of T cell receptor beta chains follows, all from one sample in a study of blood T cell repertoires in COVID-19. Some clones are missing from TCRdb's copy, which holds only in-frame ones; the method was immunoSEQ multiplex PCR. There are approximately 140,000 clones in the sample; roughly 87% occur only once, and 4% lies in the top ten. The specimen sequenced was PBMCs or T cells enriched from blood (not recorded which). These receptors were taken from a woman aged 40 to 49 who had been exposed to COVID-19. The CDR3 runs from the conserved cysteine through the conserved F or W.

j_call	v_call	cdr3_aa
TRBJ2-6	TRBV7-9	CASSFPTIPGSGANVLTF
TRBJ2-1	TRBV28	CASSILAGNNEQFF
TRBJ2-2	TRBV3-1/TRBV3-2	CASSQRKAGVHTGELFF
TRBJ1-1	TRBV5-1	CASSLEARGTEAFF
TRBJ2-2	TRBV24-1	CATGTGYTGELFF
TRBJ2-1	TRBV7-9	CASSLVDGRANNEQFF
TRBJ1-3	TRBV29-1	CSVTGTGDGNTIYF
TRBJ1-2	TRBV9	CASSADNRFYGYTF
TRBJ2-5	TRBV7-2	CASRFSGTETQYF
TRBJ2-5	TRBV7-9	CASSVNRDRGETQYF
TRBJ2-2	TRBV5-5	CASSWDWGRTSEDGELFF
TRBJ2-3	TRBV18	CASAEGTSGRVAQYF
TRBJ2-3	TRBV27	CASSRGRFTDTQYF
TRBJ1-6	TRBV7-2	CASSSKSGGPPPNSPLHF
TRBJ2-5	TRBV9	CASSRGQKETQYF
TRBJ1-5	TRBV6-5	CASSSRQKDQPQHF
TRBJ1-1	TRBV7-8	CASSLVRGTGEAFF
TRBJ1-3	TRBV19	CASSIFLGNTIYF
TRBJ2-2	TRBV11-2	CASSLPSSPEVNTGELFF
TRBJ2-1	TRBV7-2	CASSLDRYDNEQFF
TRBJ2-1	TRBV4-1	CASSRMALAAYNEQFF
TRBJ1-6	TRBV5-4	CASSSVTEGDSPLHF
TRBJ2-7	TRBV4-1	CASSQRTGARPYEQYF
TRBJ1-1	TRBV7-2	CASSLDGGTEAFF
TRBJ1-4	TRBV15	CATSYSRATNEKLFF
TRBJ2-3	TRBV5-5	CASSLVAAGVSTDTQYF
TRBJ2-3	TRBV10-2	CASSDGHLAGGGDTQYF
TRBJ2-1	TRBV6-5	CASSSRTSGPYNEQFF
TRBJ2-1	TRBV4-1	CASSQEGQGYNEQFF
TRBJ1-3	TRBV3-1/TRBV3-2	CASNSGTTSGNTIYF
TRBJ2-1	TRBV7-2	CASSPRGLALHNEQFF
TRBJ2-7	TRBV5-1	CASSSMTGYYEQYF
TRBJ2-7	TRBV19	CASSIPNGHEQYF
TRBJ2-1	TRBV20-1	CSASGLGVRQFF
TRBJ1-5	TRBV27	CASSLLGTDQPQHF
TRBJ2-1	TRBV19	CASSSVQGGTSGAHEQFF
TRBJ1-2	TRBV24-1	CATSDRTGDGYTF
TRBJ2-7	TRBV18	CASSPRSGSSSYEQYF
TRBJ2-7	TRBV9	CASSEETSGEAYEQYF
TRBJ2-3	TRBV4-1	CASSLAGGGDTQYF
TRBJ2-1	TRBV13	CASSSWTSGRSSSYNEQFF
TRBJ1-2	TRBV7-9	CASTSSGRYGYTF
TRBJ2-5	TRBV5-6	CASSWGQVGGETQYF
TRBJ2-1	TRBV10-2	CASSEIGYYNEQFF
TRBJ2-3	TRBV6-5	CASSYSIASRDTQYF
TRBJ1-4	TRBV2	CASTNRGSYEKLFF
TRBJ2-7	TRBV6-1	CASSEGLPYEQYF
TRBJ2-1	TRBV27	CASIYMARSNSYNEQFF
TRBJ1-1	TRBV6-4	CASSDSDRETEAFF
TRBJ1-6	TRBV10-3	CAISESDRGSGLHF
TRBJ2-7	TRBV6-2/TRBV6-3	CASSLSLWQYF